A single sample is the source of the 23 T cell receptor beta chains below, sequenced in a study of CD8+CD57+ T cells in acquired aplastic anemia listed by TCRdb under 2018. Expansion of CD8+CD57+ cells had been shown by flow cytometry in the patients chosen for sequencing. The data were produced on an Illumina HiSeq 2000. TCR beta VDJ combination and CDR3 sequence profiling used genomic DNA as the template. TCRdb itself trimmed the public reads at Q25 with fastp, ran MiXCR and retained productive beta chains. Every distinct CDR3 protein forms one entry, paired with its most common genes and DNA. For this sample the table gives about 150,000 distinct CDR3 sequences, of which around half were detected only once. The top ten clones comprise under 35% of the sample. Sequencing was done on a sample of sorted CD4+, CD8+, or CD8+CD57+ T cells (not recorded which) from PBMCs. These TCRs come from a human donor with aplastic anemia.

There are a few counts of this clonotype. The chain has TRBV27 and TRBJ1-1, with a possible D match to TRBD1 (5 bases). V shed 6 bases and J shed 8 bases, with 16 bases lying between them. The germline V gene has CDR1 MNHEY and CDR2 SMNVEV (reference sequence). This CDR3 spans 13 amino acids. The CDR3 loop reads CASSSGLTVEAFF. CDR3 coding DNA: TGTGCCAGCAGCTCCGGATTGACAGTCGAAGCTTTCTTT.

A note on this clonotype: The junction differs from germline at one of its ends, possibly a read error. The chain joins TRBV24-1 to TRBJ2-3, with 7 bases fitting TRBD2. The CDR3 has 14 amino acids. CDR1 and CDR2 (germline): KGHDR, SFDVKD. CDR3 bases: TGTGCCTCCAGTGACGCTAGCGGTCCAGATACGCAGTATTTT. Protein sequence: CASSDASGPDTQYF.

As regards this clonotype: An end of the junction does not agree with germline; a read error may underlie this. V is TRBV24-1 and J is TRBJ2-3; the D gene is possibly TRBD2 (7 bases). The CDR3 has 14 amino acids. Per the germline V gene, CDR1 is KGHDR and CDR2 is SFDVKD. CDR3 in DNA: TGTGCCACCAGTGGTACCCGGGGGGCAGATACGCAATATTTT. It specifies CATSGTRGADTQYF.

This clonotype has a count of ten or more. The genes are TRBV12-3 or TRBV12-4 and TRBJ2-5; D may be TRBD2 (6 bases). The CDR3 is 15 amino acids. V lost 5 bases and J lost 2, with 15 bases in between. This CDR3 reads CASSLYGTQQETQYF. The CDR3 DNA sequence: TGTGCCAGCAGTCTTTACGGGACTCAACAAGAGACCCAGTACTTC.

This chain joins TRBV7-9 and TRBJ1-1; D gene unclear. Trimming left V 4 bases short and J 7 bases short, with 10 bases between. In germline, CDR1 is SEHNR, CDR2 FQNEAQ (reference sequence). The CDR3 loop spans 12 amino acids. The CDR3 region has the DNA TGTGCCAGCAGCTCCCTCGGGGTTGAAGCTTTCTTT. Encoded protein: CASSSLGVEAFF.

This clonotype was seen repeatedly, ten times or more. The chain joins TRBV6-2 or TRBV6-3 to TRBJ2-1; D gene ambiguous. V lost 1 base to trimming and J lost 4 bases, with 14 bases between them. CDR3 size: 16 residues. The germline gives CDR1 MNHEY, CDR2 SVGEGT. CDR3 DNA sequence: TGTGCCAGCAGTTACTACCGACTGAGAAGATACAATGAGCAGTTCTTC. Amino acid sequence: CASSYYRLRRYNEQFF.

This chain uses TRBV29-1 with TRBJ1-1, with no clear D. Germline V gene sequence: CDR1 SQVTM, CDR2 ANQGSEA. V was pared by 4 bases and J by 4 bases, with 19 bases between. The CDR3 totals 15 residues. The CDR3 loop is CSVVSLGRLITEAFF. CDR3 DNA: TGCAGCGTTGTGTCTCTCGGCAGATTAATCACTGAAGCTTTCTTT.

As regards this clonotype: It may be a read error: a sequence one base away is much more abundant. The rearrangement links TRBV13 to TRBJ1-3, with D possibly matching TRBD1 (5 bases). The germline gives CDR1 PRHDT, CDR2 FYEKMQ (reference sequence). This CDR3 is 16 amino acids long. Between the trimmed V and J ends, which lost 4 bases and 0 bases, there was a span of 13 bases. CDR3 bases: TGTGCCAGCAGCTCGCAGGGAGGTCGCTCTGGAAACACCATATATTTT. It encodes CASSSQGGRSGNTIYF. The full variable domain, in which reference TRBV13 and TRBJ1-3 provide the parts outside the CDR3, is AAGVIQSPRHLIKEKRETATLKCYPIPRHDTVYWYQQGPGQDPQFLISFYEKMQSDKGSIPDRFSAQQFSDYHSELNMSSLELGDSALYFCASSSQGGRSGNTIYFGEGSWLTVV.

V usage is TRBV5-6 and J usage is TRBJ2-3, with no clear D. V was clipped by 5 bases and J by 4 bases, with 8 bases between them. Germline V gene data show CDR1 as SGHDT and CDR2 as YYEEEE. The CDR3 is made up of 12 amino acids. The CDR3 DNA is TGTGCCAGCAGTTACCCCGCAGATACGCAGTATTTT. Encoded protein: CASSYPADTQYF.

V is TRBV7-3 and J is TRBJ1-1; no clear D gene. This CDR3 contains 13 residues. Germline CDR1 SGHTA, CDR2 FQGTGA. The V and J ends lost 5 bases and 0 bases respectively, with 7 bases between them. The CDR3 DNA reads TGTGCCAGCAGCGCCTCAGTGAACACTGAAGCTTTCTTT. It encodes CASSASVNTEAFF. Variable domain in full (rest from reference TRBV7-3 and TRBJ1-1): GAGVSQTPSNKVTEKGKYVELRCDPISGHTALYWYRQSLGQGPEFLIYFQGTGAADDSGLPNDRFFAVRPEGSVSTLKIQRTERGDSAVYLCASSASVNTEAFFGQGTRLTVV.

There are a few counts of this clonotype. The rearrangement uses TRBV19 and TRBJ1-1; D remains unclear. Looked up from germline, CDR1 is LNHDA and CDR2 is SQIVND (reference sequence). The length of the CDR3 is 11 residues. V dropped 6 bases and J dropped 1 base, with 3 bases sitting between them. CDR3 in DNA: TGTGCCAGTAGACGGAACACTGAAGCTTTCTTT. Protein: CASRRNTEAFF. Supplemented by reference TRBV19 and TRBJ1-1, the full variable domain reads DGGITQSPKYLFRKEGQNVTLSCEQNLNHDAMYWYRQDPGQGLRLIYYSQIVNDFQKGDIAEGYSVSREKKESFPLTVTSAQKNPTAFYLCASRRNTEAFFGQGTRLTVV.

This clonotype was seen at least ten times. The genes are TRBV20-1 and TRBJ2-3; D is uncertain. The V and J ends lost 0 bases and 2 bases respectively, with 3 bases between them. Looked up from germline, CDR1 is DFQATT and CDR2 is SNEGSKA (reference sequence). This CDR3 region has 12 residues. The CDR3 sequence: CSAREITDTQYF. The CDR3 DNA reads as TGCAGTGCTAGAGAGATCACAGATACGCAGTATTTT.

This clonotype came up many times. This chain connects TRBV6-1 to TRBJ1-1, with D unresolved. Trimming shortened V by 6 bases and J by 3 bases, and 14 bases separated the two germline ends. The length of the CDR3 is 14 residues. Germline V CDR1 and CDR2: MNHNS, SASEGT. The CDR3 loop is CASRPVEVDTEAFF. DNA of the CDR3: TGTGCCAGCAGACCTGTCGAGGTGGACACTGAAGCTTTCTTT.

The J gene is TRBJ2-3, the V gene TRBV24-1; D gene uncertain. Germline V gene lookup returns CDR1 KGHDR and CDR2 SFDVKD. V was clipped by 0 bases and J by 1 base, with 13 bases between them. The CDR3 spans 17 residues. The CDR3 nucleotides read TGTGCCACCAGTGATTTGCTTTTGGCTAGTGGCACAGATACGCAGTATTTT. It translates to CATSDLLLASGTDTQYF.

The chain carries TRBV2 and TRBJ2-1; D is tentatively TRBD1 or TRBD2 (6 bases each). The germline V and J ends were trimmed by 9 bases and 5 bases, with 20 bases remaining between them. The germline V gene encodes CDR1 SNHLY and CDR2 FYNNEI. CDR3 length: 15 residues. Here the CDR3 DNA reads TGTGCCAGGAAACGGAGGGGGGACCCAAACAATGAGCAGTTCTTC. Translation gives CARKRRGDPNNEQFF.

The V and J genes are TRBV9 and TRBJ2-1; TRBD2 agrees at 7 bases. The CDR3 runs to 16 residues. Germline CDR1 reads SGDLS; CDR2 reads YYNGEE. V dropped 0 bases and J dropped 7; count of bases not matched to a gene: 10. CDR3 sequence: CASSVEASGLKNEQFF. The CDR3 region has the DNA TGTGCCAGCAGCGTAGAGGCTAGCGGCCTCAAAAATGAGCAGTTCTTC.

This sequence joins TRBV7-8 and TRBJ1-2; D is perhaps TRBD1 (5 bases). The CDR3 runs 15 residues. Germline assignment: CDR1 SGHVS and CDR2 FQNEAQ. Trimming removed 1 base at V and 6 bases at J, with 15 bases between. The CDR3 spells CASSLEMGTDNGYTF. The CDR3 DNA reads as TGTGCCAGCAGCTTAGAGATGGGGACGGATAATGGCTACACCTTC.

Note on this clonotype: Given the absence of the conserved phenylalanine or tryptophan at the CDR3 end, a read error is likely. The V call is TRBV4-3, the J call TRBJ2-5; 12 bases agree with TRBD2. This CDR3 is 14 amino acids long. Trimming at V came to 4 bases and at J to 5 bases, leaving 2 bases not matched to a gene. Germline CDR1 LGHNA, CDR2 YSLEER. This CDR3 reads CASSPGLAGETQYS. For the CDR3, the DNA is TGCGCCAGCAGCCCCGGACTAGCGGGGGAGACCCAGTACTCC.

V usage is TRBV11-1 and J usage is TRBJ1-5; D gene uncertain. Germline CDR1 and CDR2: SGHAT and FQDESV (reference sequence). The CDR3 totals 16 residues. Deletions cut 6 bases from V and 3 bases from J, with 18 bases between. DNA for the CDR3: TGTGCCAGCAGTCCCTCCGAAGCGAGGAACAATCAGCCCCAGCATTTT. Amino acid sequence: CASSPSEARNNQPQHF.

The V call is TRBV4-3, the J call TRBJ2-6, with D possibly TRBD2 on 6 matching bases. In germline, CDR1 is LGHNA, CDR2 YSLEER. The CDR3 totals 16 residues. V was pared by 1 base and J by 2 bases, with 9 bases between. CDR3 amino acids: CASSQAGVTGANVLTF. CDR3 nucleotide sequence: TGCGCCAGCAGCCAAGCGGGGGTAACTGGGGCCAACGTCCTGACTTTC.

About this clonotype itself: This may arise from a read error, as a much more abundant clone is one base away. J is TRBJ1-5 and V is TRBV7-2, with a possible D match to TRBD1 (5 bases). Trimming cost V 5 bases and J 2 bases, with 7 bases left between them. The germline CDR1 and CDR2 sequences are SGHTA and FQGNSA. This CDR3 has 13 residues. The CDR3 protein is CASSIRGNQPQHF. The CDR3 DNA follows: TGTGCCAGCAGCATCAGGGGCAATCAGCCCCAGCATTTT.

The rearrangement links TRBV20-1 to TRBJ1-2; D unresolved. There are 13 residues in the CDR3. The V end lost 6 bases, the J end lost 7 bases, and 18 bases lay between the germline ends. The V gene's germline CDR1 is DFQATT and CDR2 SNEGSKA (reference sequence). The CDR3: CSASDLHAGGYTF. The CDR3 coding sequence is TGCAGTGCCTCAGACCTTCATGCAGGTGGCTACACCTTC.

The chain recombines TRBV24-1 with TRBJ2-5; no definite D call. Per the germline V gene, CDR1 is KGHDR and CDR2 is SFDVKD. With 4 bases removed from V and 9 bases from J, the gap between germline ends came to 14 bases. CDR3 length: 13 amino acids. CDR3 sequence: CATSESPKAAQYF. The DNA of the CDR3 is TGTGCCACCAGTGAGAGCCCCAAGGCGGCCCAGTACTTC.